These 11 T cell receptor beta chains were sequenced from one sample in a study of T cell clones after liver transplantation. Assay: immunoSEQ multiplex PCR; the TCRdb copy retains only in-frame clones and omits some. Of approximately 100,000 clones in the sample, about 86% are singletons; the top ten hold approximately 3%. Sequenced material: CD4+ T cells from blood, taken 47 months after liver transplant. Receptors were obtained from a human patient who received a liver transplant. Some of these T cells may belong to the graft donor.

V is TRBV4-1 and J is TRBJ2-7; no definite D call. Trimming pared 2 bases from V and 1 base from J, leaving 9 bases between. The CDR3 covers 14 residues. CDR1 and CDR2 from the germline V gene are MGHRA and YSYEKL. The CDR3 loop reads CASSQPYQSYEQYF. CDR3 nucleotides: TGCGCCAGCAGCCAACCCTACCAGTCCTACGAGCAGTACTTC.

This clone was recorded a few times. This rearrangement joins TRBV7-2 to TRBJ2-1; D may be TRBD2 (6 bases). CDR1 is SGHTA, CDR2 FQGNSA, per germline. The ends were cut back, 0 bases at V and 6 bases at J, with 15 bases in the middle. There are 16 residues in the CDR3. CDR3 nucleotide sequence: TGTGCCAGCAGCTTAGCGGGACGGGGGATGAGCAATGAGCAGTTCTTC. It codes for CASSLAGRGMSNEQFF.

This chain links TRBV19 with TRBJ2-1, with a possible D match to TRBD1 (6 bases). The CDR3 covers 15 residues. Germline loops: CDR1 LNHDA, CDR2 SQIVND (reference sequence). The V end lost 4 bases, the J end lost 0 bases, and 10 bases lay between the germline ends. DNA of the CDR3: TGTGCCAGTAGTACAGGGGTGGCCTCCTACAATGAGCAGTTCTTC. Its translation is CASSTGVASYNEQFF.

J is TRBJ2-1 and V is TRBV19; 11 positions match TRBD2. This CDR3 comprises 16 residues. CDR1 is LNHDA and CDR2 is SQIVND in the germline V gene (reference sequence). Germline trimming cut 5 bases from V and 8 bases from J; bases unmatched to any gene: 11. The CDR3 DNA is TGTGCCAGTAGTTCCGGGACTAGCGGTCTTTGGGATGAGCAGTTCTTC. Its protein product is CASSSGTSGLWDEQFF.

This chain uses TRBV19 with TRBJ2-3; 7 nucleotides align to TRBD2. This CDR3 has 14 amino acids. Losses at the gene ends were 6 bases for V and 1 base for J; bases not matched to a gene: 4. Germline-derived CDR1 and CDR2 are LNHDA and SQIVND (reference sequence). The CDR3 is CASRPGGGTDTQYF. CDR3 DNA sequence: TGTGCCAGTAGACCGGGGGGAGGCACAGATACGCAGTATTTT.

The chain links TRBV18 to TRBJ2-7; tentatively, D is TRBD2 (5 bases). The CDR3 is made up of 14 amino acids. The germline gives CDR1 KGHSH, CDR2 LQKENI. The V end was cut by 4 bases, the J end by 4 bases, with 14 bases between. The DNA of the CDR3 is TGTGCCAGCTCACGGGCCGCCAGCGGTTACGAGCAGTACTTC. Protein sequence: CASSRAASGYEQYF.

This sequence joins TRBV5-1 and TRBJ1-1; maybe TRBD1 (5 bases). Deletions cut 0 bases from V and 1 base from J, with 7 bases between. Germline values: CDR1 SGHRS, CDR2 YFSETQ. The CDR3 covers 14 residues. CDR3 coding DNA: TGCGCCAGCAGCTTGGCCGGGACGAACACTGAAGCTTTCTTT. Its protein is CASSLAGTNTEAFF.

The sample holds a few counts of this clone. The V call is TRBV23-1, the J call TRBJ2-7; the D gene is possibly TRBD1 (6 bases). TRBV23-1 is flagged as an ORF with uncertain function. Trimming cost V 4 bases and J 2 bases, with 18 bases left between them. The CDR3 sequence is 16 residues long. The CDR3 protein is CASSLPRGTPAYEQYF. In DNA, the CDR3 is TGCGCCAGCAGTCTCCCCAGAGGGACACCAGCCTACGAGCAGTACTTC.

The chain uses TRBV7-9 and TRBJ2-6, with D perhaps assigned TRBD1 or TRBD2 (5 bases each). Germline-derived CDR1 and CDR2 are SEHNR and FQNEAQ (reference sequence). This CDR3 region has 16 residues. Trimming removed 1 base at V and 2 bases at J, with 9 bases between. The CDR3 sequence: CASSLGDLAGANVLTF. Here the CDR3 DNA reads TGTGCCAGCAGCTTAGGGGACCTAGCTGGGGCCAACGTCCTGACTTTC.

The DNA for the CDR3 is TGTGCCAGCAGCCCCGGGACTAGCGGAAACACCGGGGAGCTGTTTTTT. The encoded protein is CASSPGTSGNTGELFF. This chain joins TRBV4-2 and TRBJ2-2, with 11 nucleotides matching TRBD2. The germline V gene encodes CDR1 LGHNA and CDR2 YNFKEQ. With 4 bases clipped from V and 2 bases from J, the junction kept 3 bases outside the gene matches. This CDR3 region has 16 residues.

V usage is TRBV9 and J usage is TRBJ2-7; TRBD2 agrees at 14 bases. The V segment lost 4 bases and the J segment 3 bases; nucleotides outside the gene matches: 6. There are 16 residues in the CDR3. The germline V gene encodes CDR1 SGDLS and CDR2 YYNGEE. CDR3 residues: CASSSGLAGGLYEQYF. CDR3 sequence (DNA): TGTGCCAGCAGCTCTGGACTAGCGGGAGGCCTCTACGAGCAGTACTTC.